The 8 T cell receptor beta chains presented below share a single source sample, sequenced in a study of T cell responses to AZD1222 COVID-19 vaccine. TCRdb keeps only in-frame clones here, not all; method: immunoSEQ multiplex PCR. Of 77,000 or so clones in the sample, around 89% were seen once. Material: peripheral blood, obtained on day 0 of AZD1222 vaccination. The receptors come from an adult in good health.

This sequence joins TRBV6-5 and TRBJ2-7; D remains ambiguous. In germline, CDR1 is MNHEY, CDR2 SVGAGI. Trimming stripped 3 bases from V and 1 base from J, with 7 bases between. The CDR3 runs to 13 residues. The CDR3 region is CASSYGHSYEQYF. CDR3 nucleotide sequence: TGTGCCAGCAGTTATGGGCATTCCTACGAGCAGTACTTC.

This chain links TRBV11-2 with TRBJ2-3, with 8 bases identical to TRBD2. Trimming at V came to 0 bases and at J to 0 bases, leaving 8 bases not matched to a gene. The CDR3 loop spans 18 amino acids. CDR1 is SGHAT, CDR2 FQNNGV, per germline. This CDR3 is CASSLDLAGGFSTDTQYF. In DNA form, the CDR3 reads TGTGCCAGCAGCTTAGATTTGGCGGGAGGATTTAGCACAGATACGCAGTATTTT. Full variable domain (missing parts from reference TRBV11-2 and TRBJ2-3): EAGVAQSPRYKIIEKRQSVAFWCNPISGHATLYWYQQILGQGPKLLIQFQNNGVVDDSQLPKDRFSAERLKGVDSTLKIQPAKLEDSAVYLCASSLDLAGGFSTDTQYFGPGTRLTVL.

This chain uses TRBV19 with TRBJ2-7; D unresolved. Per the germline V gene, CDR1 is LNHDA and CDR2 is SQIVND (reference sequence). Trimming shortened V by 8 bases and J by 1 base, and 9 bases separated the two germline ends. The CDR3 spans 12 residues. CDR3 protein: CASAAESYEQYF. DNA of the CDR3: TGTGCCAGTGCTGCGGAATCCTACGAGCAGTACTTC.

The chain has TRBV11-2 and TRBJ1-1; 7 bases are shared with TRBD1. Germline CDR1 and CDR2: SGHAT and FQNNGV. This CDR3 spans 15 amino acids. V shed 0 bases and J 12 bases; nucleotides not matched to a gene: 13. The chain's CDR3 is CASSLERWDSVSTFF. CDR3 in DNA: TGTGCCAGCAGCTTAGAAAGATGGGACAGTGTGTCGACTTTCTTT.

CDR3 sequence: CASSEGNQPQHF. The CDR3 DNA reads TGTGCCAGCAGCGAAGGCAATCAGCCCCAGCATTTT. The gene calls are TRBV5-5 and TRBJ1-5; D remains unclear. This CDR3 has 12 amino acids. V lost 4 bases and J 2 bases, leaving 4 bases between the germline ends. The V gene's germline CDR1 is SGHKS and CDR2 YYEKEE (reference sequence).

The chain links TRBV19 to TRBJ2-7; no definite D call. This CDR3 spans 14 amino acids. CDR1 is LNHDA, CDR2 SQIVND, per germline (reference sequence). The V end lost 4 bases, the J end lost 3 bases, and 13 bases lay between the germline ends. The chain's CDR3 is CASSTALAVYEQYF. CDR3 sequence (DNA): TGTGCCAGTAGTACGGCCCTTGCAGTCTACGAGCAGTACTTC.

The table lists this clone with a few counts. V usage is TRBV5-1 and J usage is TRBJ1-2; TRBD1 agrees at 7 bases. J lost 5 bases, V lost 2 bases, and 3 bases had no gene match. Germline V gene lookup returns CDR1 SGHRS and CDR2 YFSETQ. CDR3 length: 13 residues. In nucleotides, the CDR3 is TGCGCCAGCAGCTTTGGACAGGAGTATGGCTACACCTTC. The encoded protein is CASSFGQEYGYTF. The whole variable domain, filled in from reference TRBV5-1 and TRBJ1-2, reads KAGVTQTPRYLIKTRGQQVTLSCSPISGHRSVSWYQQTPGQGLQFLFEYFSETQRNKGNFPGRFSGRQFSNSRSEMNVSTLELGDSALYLCASSFGQEYGYTFGSGTRLTVV.

This chain joins TRBV6-7 and TRBJ2-3; a possible D gene is TRBD1 (5 bases). TRBV6-7 falls under the ORF class, with uncertain function. The ends were cut back, 11 bases at V and 2 bases at J, with 11 bases in the middle. This CDR3 region has 12 residues. CDR3 loop: CAETGTTDTQYF. The CDR3 nucleotides read TGTGCCGAAACAGGTACCACAGATACGCAGTATTTT.